Detailed here is one TCR beta chain. TCRdb's table, derived via immunoSEQ multiplex PCR, lists solely in-frame clones and lacks some. The sample shows over 100,000 clones, approximately 86% of them seen only once. The data stem from a study of blood T cell repertoires in COVID-19. This CDR3 is built from 14 residues. Per the germline V gene, CDR1 is SGHRS and CDR2 is YFSETQ. V was pared by 4 bases and J by 4 bases, with 5 bases of the junction left unmatched. The V call is TRBV5-1, the J call TRBJ2-1, with 7 bases lining up with TRBD1. Sequencing was done on a sample of peripheral blood. The TCR sequence derives from a middle-aged man with acute or convalescent COVID-19. The CDR3 loop is CASSTGTAYNEQFF. The DNA for the CDR3 is TGCGCCAGCAGCACCGGGACAGCTTACAATGAGCAGTTCTTC.